One TCR beta chain is described in this entry. What it binds is unknown. The data were obtained in a study of OX40 agonist ivuxolimab in advanced cancers. Study in general: One patient with hepatocellular carcinoma and two with cutaneous melanoma, three in all, had partial responses.

The study, taken as a whole, reports: Both blood CD4+ and CD8+ T cells showed clonal growth by week 6 at 0.1 to 3.0 mg/kg. The average count of expanded clones was higher among CD8+ T cells than among CD4+.

Method: immunoSEQ multiplex PCR; TCRdb's copy keeps in-frame clones and lacks some. The sample contains about 21,000 clones, approximately 80% of which appear only once. Blood sampling took place at baseline, cycle 4 day 1, and cycle 7 day 1. This sequence originates from an adult with an advanced solid tumor such as melanoma, head and neck, liver or kidney cancer. The sample was CD4+ or CD8+ T cells sorted from blood, taken in a trial of the OX40 agonist ivuxolimab.

CDR3 sequence (DNA): TGTGCCAGTAGTATAGGACAGGGACTCTACGAGCAGTACTTC. It specifies CASSIGQGLYEQYF. The rearrangement links TRBV19 to TRBJ2-7; D is possibly TRBD1 (7 bases). This CDR3 comprises 14 residues. CDR1 LNHDA and CDR2 SQIVND come from the germline V gene (reference sequence). Trimming took 1 base from V and 3 from J, leaving 10 bases between them.